This TCR beta chain appears in the sequencing data of a study of T cells after yellow fever vaccination. Broader study findings: Weaker, the secondary response had a peak occurring faster, on day 5 versus 15.

This clonotype appeared many times. Its antigen remains unknown. UMIs and a universal primer site were added when TCR cDNA was made by 5'RACE template switching. TCRdb fed the 5' RACE reads into MiXCR, producing one record per CDR3 protein. This repertoire shows 310,000 or so distinct CDR3 sequences, around 6.8% found once; its top ten account for roughly 19%. The CDR3 totals 14 residues. V lost 4 bases to trimming and J lost 7 bases; unmatched junction nucleotides: 6. Germline V gene sequence: CDR1 SGHRS, CDR2 YFSETQ. The chain recombines TRBV5-1 with TRBJ2-2; TRBD1 matches 8 bases. The source material was PBMCs, sampled about 49 days after the first yellow fever vaccination. This clonotype was sampled from a man in his late teens or twenties who received the YFV17D yellow fever vaccine. CDR3 loop: CASSRQGKDGELFF. The CDR3 DNA sequence: TGCGCCAGCAGCCGACAGGGGAAGGACGGGGAGCTGTTTTTT.